A single sample is the source of the 27 T cell receptor beta chains below, sequenced in a study of OX40 agonist ivuxolimab in advanced cancers. Sequencing used immunoSEQ multiplex PCR; TCRdb keeps in-frame clones, though not all of them. The sample contains 70,000 to 95,000 clones, about 86% of which appear only once. This specimen was CD4+ or CD8+ T cells sorted from blood, taken in a trial of the OX40 agonist ivuxolimab. The origin of the receptors is an adult with an advanced solid tumor such as melanoma, head and neck, liver or kidney cancer.

The CDR3 spells CAWDRPNEKLFF. As DNA, the CDR3 is TGTGCCTGGGACAGGCCTAATGAAAAACTGTTTTTT. V is TRBV30 and J is TRBJ1-4, with a possible D match to TRBD1 (6 bases). With 5 bases removed from V and 3 bases from J, the gap between germline ends came to 7 bases. CDR1 and CDR2 (germline): GTSNPN, SVGIG (reference sequence). This CDR3 region has 12 residues.

V gene TRBV6-6 combines with J gene TRBJ2-1; 8 bases align to TRBD2. CDR3 length: 14 amino acids. Trimming removed 8 bases from V and 3 bases from J; junction bases left unmatched: 6. CDR1 is MNHNY and CDR2 is SVGAGI in the germline V gene (reference sequence). CDR3 sequence (DNA): TGTGCCAGCCAAGCGGGAGTGAGCTACAATGAGCAGTTCTTC. It translates to CASQAGVSYNEQFF.

V is TRBV25-1 and J is TRBJ2-7; 9 bases fit TRBD1. The CDR3 is 14 residues long. The V and J ends lost 6 bases and 3 bases, in that order; junction bases with no gene match: 6. Germline V gene data show CDR1 as MGHDK and CDR2 as SYGVNS. CDR3 in amino acids: CASRRTGENYEQYF. The CDR3 coding sequence is TGTGCCAGCAGGAGGACAGGGGAAAACTACGAGCAGTACTTC.

This clone was recorded once. V is TRBV5-4 and J is TRBJ2-3, with D perhaps matching TRBD2 (6 bases). CDR3 size: 14 residues. CDR1 SGHNT and CDR2 YYREEE come from the germline V gene (reference sequence). Trimming left V 5 bases short and J 6 bases short, with 16 bases between. The CDR3 spells CASSTYRESDTQYF. As DNA, the CDR3 is TGTGCCAGCAGTACCTATCGGGAGTCGGATACGCAGTATTTT.

This chain connects TRBV7-2 to TRBJ2-7; 9 bases fit TRBD1. The J segment lost 5 bases and the V segment lost 5 bases, leaving 7 bases of the junction unmatched. The CDR3 is 14 amino acids. CDR1 and CDR2 from the germline V gene are SGHTA and FQGNSA. The chain's CDR3 is CASSRGQGFDEQYF. As DNA, the CDR3 is TGTGCCAGCAGCCGGGGACAGGGATTCGACGAGCAGTACTTC. Full variable domain (rest looked up from reference TRBV7-2 and TRBJ2-7): GAGVSQSPSNKVTEKGKDVELRCDPISGHTALYWYRQSLGQGLEFLIYFQGNSAPDKSGLPSDRFSAERTGGSVSTLTIQRTQQEDSAVYLCASSRGQGFDEQYFGPGTRLTVT.

This clone occurred a few times. The chain combines TRBV6-5 with TRBJ1-3, with D hard to call. The CDR3 length is 14 residues. The germline gives CDR1 MNHEY, CDR2 SVGAGI. Between the trimmed V and J ends, which lost 5 bases and 0 bases, there was a span of 8 bases. This CDR3 reads CASSGVTSGNTIYF. For the CDR3, the DNA is TGTGCCAGCAGTGGAGTTACCTCTGGAAACACCATATATTTT.

This clone has ten or more counts. The V gene is TRBV5-1, the J gene TRBJ1-3; D ambiguous. Per germline, CDR1 SGHRS and CDR2 YFSETQ. The CDR3 is 15 amino acids. V lost 0 bases and J lost 0, with 7 bases in between. CDR3 sequence (DNA): TGCGCCAGCAGCTTGGGCAGAACCTCTGGAAACACCATATATTTT. As protein: CASSLGRTSGNTIYF.

This clone appeared once. An end of the junction differs from the germline gene, which may be a read error. The chain recombines TRBV7-7 with TRBJ2-5; tentatively, D is TRBD1 (5 bases). Germline assignment: CDR1 SSHAT and CDR2 FNYEAQ (reference sequence). This CDR3 has 13 amino acids. CDR3 DNA sequence: TGTGCTAGCAGCTTACAGGTCGGAGAGACCCAGTACTTC. It yields the protein CASSLQVGETQYF.

This chain links TRBV5-1 with TRBJ2-3; D is undetermined. Looked up from germline, CDR1 is SGHRS and CDR2 is YFSETQ. V lost 5 bases and J lost 1, with 14 bases in between. The CDR3 spans 15 residues. DNA for the CDR3: TGCGCCAGCAGTTTCGGGCCACTTGGCACAGATACGCAGTATTTT. Translation gives CASSFGPLGTDTQYF. Looking up the rest from reference TRBV5-1 and TRBJ2-3 gives the full variable domain: KAGVTQTPRYLIKTRGQQVTLSCSPISGHRSVSWYQQTPGQGLQFLFEYFSETQRNKGNFPGRFSGRQFSNSRSEMNVSTLELGDSALYLCASSFGPLGTDTQYFGPGTRLTVL.

The rearrangement links TRBV4-3 to TRBJ2-2; D is undetermined. This CDR3 region has 14 residues. V was shortened by 0 bases and J by 6 bases, with 8 bases between the two germline ends. Germline V gives CDR1 LGHNA, CDR2 YSLEER. The CDR3 sequence: CASSQDRRPGELFF. The CDR3 DNA reads TGCGCCAGCAGCCAAGATAGGCGCCCCGGGGAGCTGTTTTTT.

The chain joins TRBV18 to TRBJ2-3; 13 bases agree with TRBD2. CDR1 and CDR2 (germline): KGHSH, LQKENI. The J segment lost 8 bases and the V segment lost 2 bases, leaving 4 bases of the junction unmatched. The CDR3 is 15 amino acids. CDR3: CASSPGLAGVGTQYF. CDR3 DNA sequence: TGTGCCAGCTCACCAGGACTAGCGGGAGTTGGTACGCAGTATTTT.

This chain uses TRBV5-5 with TRBJ1-1; no definite D call. CDR1 is SGHKS and CDR2 is YYEKEE in the germline V gene (reference sequence). This CDR3 contains 13 residues. The V end lost 0 bases, the J end lost 1 base, and 4 bases lay between the germline ends. As DNA, the CDR3 is TGTGCCAGCAGCTTGGGTCCGAACACTGAAGCTTTCTTT. This sequence encodes CASSLGPNTEAFF.

This chain connects TRBV27 to TRBJ2-1, with D possibly being TRBD2 (6 bases). The CDR3 loop spans 13 amino acids. The germline gives CDR1 MNHEY, CDR2 SMNVEV (reference sequence). The V end was cut by 6 bases, the J end by 4 bases, with 10 bases between. The CDR3 loop reads CASRETRYNEQFF. The CDR3 nucleotides read TGTGCCAGCAGAGAGACTAGATACAATGAGCAGTTCTTC.

V gene TRBV4-3 combines with J gene TRBJ2-1; 9 bases align to TRBD2. This CDR3 region has 14 residues. V lost 5 bases to trimming and J lost 6 bases; unmatched junction nucleotides: 5. From germline, CDR1 is LGHNA and CDR2 YSLEER. The CDR3 reads CASSASGRFNEQFF. The CDR3 DNA reads as TGCGCCAGCAGCGCCAGCGGGAGGTTCAATGAGCAGTTCTTC.

The gene calls are TRBV19 and TRBJ2-7; D is possibly TRBD2 (5 bases). The CDR3 sequence is 12 residues long. Germline CDR1 and CDR2: LNHDA and SQIVND (reference sequence). V lost 3 bases and J 4 bases, leaving 7 bases between the germline ends. CDR3 in amino acids: CASSMGVYEQYF. The CDR3 nucleotides read TGTGCCAGTAGTATGGGAGTTTACGAGCAGTACTTC.

V is TRBV28 and J is TRBJ1-1, with a weak D call TRBD1 (6 bases). Germline CDR1 and CDR2: MDHEN and SYDVKM. V was trimmed by 6 bases and J by 12 bases, leaving 14 bases between them. This CDR3 contains 11 residues. This chain's CDR3 is CASSYRTETFF. CDR3 DNA: TGTGCCAGCAGCTATCGGACAGAAACTTTCTTT.

The CDR3 sequence is CASSLARLAGVGGNEQFF. CDR3 nucleotides: TGCGCCAGCAGCTTGGCCCGACTAGCGGGAGTAGGGGGCAATGAGCAGTTCTTC. The chain carries TRBV5-1 and TRBJ2-1; 12 bases fit TRBD2. Trimming took 0 bases from V and 6 from J; bases not matched to a gene: 10. Germline CDR1 and CDR2: SGHRS and YFSETQ. The CDR3 spans 18 residues.

The genes are TRBV5-8 and TRBJ1-2; 11 bases are a match to TRBD1. Trimming took 4 bases from V and 8 from J; bases not matched to a gene: 10. The CDR3 is made up of 15 amino acids. Germline lookup yields CDR1 SGHTS and CDR2 YDEGEE. CDR3 protein: CASSHLGQGAGGYTF. In nucleotides, the CDR3 is TGTGCCAGCAGCCACCTTGGACAGGGGGCTGGAGGCTACACCTTC.

The table lists this clone with a count of one. The chain links TRBV5-1 to TRBJ1-2; 8 bases align to TRBD1. Germline assignment: CDR1 SGHRS and CDR2 YFSETQ. V shed 3 bases and J 7 bases; nucleotides not matched to a gene: 11. The CDR3 runs 15 residues. The CDR3 is CASSSAGGEKAGYTF. The CDR3 DNA follows: TGCGCCAGCAGCTCGGCAGGGGGCGAAAAGGCTGGCTACACCTTC.

The J gene is TRBJ2-5, the V gene TRBV18, with D unresolved. V dropped 3 bases and J dropped 5 bases, with 7 bases sitting between them. Germline-derived CDR1 and CDR2 are KGHSH and LQKENI. CDR3 size: 12 residues. The CDR3 loop is CASSPIAETQYF. DNA of the CDR3: TGTGCCAGCTCACCGATAGCCGAGACCCAGTACTTC.

This clone was counted a few times. The chain recombines TRBV7-9 with TRBJ2-7, with D tentatively TRBD1 or TRBD2 (5 bases each). This CDR3 is built from 14 residues. CDR1 is SEHNR and CDR2 is FQNEAQ in the germline V gene (reference sequence). V lost 0 bases to trimming and J lost 6 bases, with 12 bases between them. The CDR3 loop reads CASSLALGTAEQYF. DNA of the CDR3: TGTGCCAGCAGCTTAGCCCTTGGGACCGCCGAGCAGTACTTC. The variable domain in full, completed from reference TRBV7-9 and TRBJ2-7, reads DTGVSQNPRHKITKRGQNVTFRCDPISEHNRLYWYRQTLGQGPEFLTYFQNEAQLEKSRLLSDRFSAERPKGSFSTLEIQRTEQGDSAMYLCASSLALGTAEQYFGPGTRLTVT.

V usage is TRBV29-1 and J usage is TRBJ1-2; D perhaps matches TRBD1 (5 bases). V gave up 1 base and J gave up 8 bases, with 11 bases separating them. Germline CDR1 reads SQVTM; CDR2 reads ANQGSEA. This CDR3 has 12 residues. The CDR3 nucleotides are TGCAGCGTTGAAGTCGTAGGGACGGGCTACACCTTC. It encodes CSVEVVGTGYTF.

The gene calls are TRBV6-1 and TRBJ2-5, with D hard to call. This CDR3 has 15 residues. Trimming cost V 6 bases and J 3 bases, with 17 bases left between them. The germline V gene encodes CDR1 MNHNS and CDR2 SASEGT. Here the CDR3 reads CASSRGRATEETQYF. The DNA for the CDR3 is TGTGCCAGCAGCCGCGGTCGCGCTACAGAAGAGACCCAGTACTTC.

This clone was counted a single time. The chain links TRBV29-1 to TRBJ2-7, with 9 bases identical to TRBD1. CDR3 length: 13 amino acids. Germline V lookup: CDR1 SQVTM, CDR2 ANQGSEA. The V segment lost 4 bases and the J segment 6 bases; nucleotides outside the gene matches: 7. The CDR3 nucleotides are TGCAGCGTTGCGGGACAGGGTCGGGGCGAGCAGTACTTC. Translating it yields CSVAGQGRGEQYF.

The rearrangement links TRBV7-9 to TRBJ2-5, with unresolved D. V lost 1 base, J lost 5 bases, and 5 bases lay in between. CDR3 size: 12 residues. Germline V gene data show CDR1 as SEHNR and CDR2 as FQNEAQ (reference sequence). The CDR3 sequence: CASSLGEETQYF. CDR3 DNA sequence: TGTGCCAGCAGCTTAGGTGAGGAGACCCAGTACTTC.

The gene calls are TRBV5-1 and TRBJ2-3; 12 nucleotides align to TRBD2. This CDR3 contains 16 residues. CDR1 is SGHRS and CDR2 is YFSETQ in the germline V gene. The V and J ends lost 0 bases and 5 bases, in that order; junction bases with no gene match: 4. The CDR3 here is CASSLERLAGVDTQYF. CDR3 coding DNA: TGCGCCAGCAGCTTGGAGAGACTAGCGGGAGTAGATACGCAGTATTTT. Full variable domain (missing parts from reference TRBV5-1 and TRBJ2-3): KAGVTQTPRYLIKTRGQQVTLSCSPISGHRSVSWYQQTPGQGLQFLFEYFSETQRNKGNFPGRFSGRQFSNSRSEMNVSTLELGDSALYLCASSLERLAGVDTQYFGPGTRLTVL.

This clone was recorded a few times. The chain couples TRBV7-8 to TRBJ1-5, with D hard to call. Trimming cost V 1 base and J 3 bases, with 7 bases left between them. The germline gives CDR1 SGHVS, CDR2 FQNEAQ. The CDR3 is 14 amino acids. In DNA, the CDR3 is TGTGCCAGCAGCTTAGTACAGCACAATCAGCCCCAGCATTTT. Translating it yields CASSLVQHNQPQHF.